This T cell receptor (beta chain) was identified in a study of cytomegalovirus exposure and HLA in healthy donors. The study, taken as a whole, reports: Presence/absence analyses assumed roughly uniform sequencing depth across donors.

This PCR relied on a set of 60 Vbeta primers and 13 Jbeta primers. Sequenced by immunoSEQ multiplex PCR; TCRdb stores in-frame clones only, minus some. This table has 100,000 to 150,000 clones, 83% appearing once. About this clone: Its specificity is not known.

The sequence derives from a woman between 35 and 50 years old in good health and CMV-seropositive. What was sequenced was PBMCs.

CDR3 coding DNA: TGTGCCAGCAGCTTGGGGGGACTAGCGGGATCTTGGTACGAGCAGTACTTC. Protein sequence: CASSLGGLAGSWYEQYF. This chain links TRBV5-6 with TRBJ2-7, with 13 nucleotides matching TRBD2. J lost 4 bases, V lost 0 bases, and 7 bases had no gene match. Germline values: CDR1 SGHDT, CDR2 YYEEEE. The CDR3 sequence is 17 residues long.